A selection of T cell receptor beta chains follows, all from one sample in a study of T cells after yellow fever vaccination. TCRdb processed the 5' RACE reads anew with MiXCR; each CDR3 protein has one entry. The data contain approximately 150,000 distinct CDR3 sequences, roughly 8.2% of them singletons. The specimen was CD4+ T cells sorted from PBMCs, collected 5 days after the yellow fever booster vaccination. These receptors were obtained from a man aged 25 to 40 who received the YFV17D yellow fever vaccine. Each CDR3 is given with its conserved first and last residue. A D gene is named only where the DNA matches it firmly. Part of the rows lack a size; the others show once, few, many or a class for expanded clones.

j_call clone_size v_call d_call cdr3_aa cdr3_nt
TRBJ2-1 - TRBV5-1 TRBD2 CASSISGSEQFF TGCGCCAGCAGCATTAGCGGGAGTGAGCAGTTCTTC
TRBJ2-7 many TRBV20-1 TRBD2 CSASGGGSSYEQYF TGCAGTGCCTCGGGGGGAGGGAGCTCCTACGAGCAGTACTTC
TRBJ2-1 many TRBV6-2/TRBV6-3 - CASTQRYEQFF TGTGCCAGCACCCAACGTTATGAGCAGTTCTTC
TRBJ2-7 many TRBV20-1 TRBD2 CSARDFTSGSYEQYF TGCAGTGCTAGAGATTTCACTAGCGGCTCCTACGAGCAGTACTTC
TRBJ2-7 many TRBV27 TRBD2 CASSPGTSGTYEQYF TGTGCCAGCAGTCCGGGGACTAGCGGGACCTACGAGCAGTACTTC
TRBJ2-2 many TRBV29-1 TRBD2 CSVKSGTNTGELFF TGCAGCGTGAAGAGCGGGACGAACACCGGGGAGCTGTTTTTT
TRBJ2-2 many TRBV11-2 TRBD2 CASSLGGGTGELFF TGTGCCAGCAGCTTAGGGGGGGGCACCGGGGAGCTGTTTTTT
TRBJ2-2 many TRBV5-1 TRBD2 CASTILAGVNTGELFF TGCGCCAGCACCATCCTAGCGGGAGTCAACACCGGGGAGCTGTTTTTT
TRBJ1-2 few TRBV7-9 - CASSLTEVDYGYTF TGTGCCAGCAGCTTAACTGAAGTAGACTATGGCTACACCTTC
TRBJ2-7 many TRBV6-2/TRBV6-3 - CASRSTVEQYF TGTGCCAGCAGATCGACGGTTGAGCAGTACTTC
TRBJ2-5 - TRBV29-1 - CSVERNQGTETQYF TGCAGCGTTGAAAGGAACCAGGGCACAGAGACCCAGTACTTC
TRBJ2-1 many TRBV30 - CAWSTGTISYNEQFF TGTGCCTGGAGTACCGGGACCATATCCTACAATGAGCAGTTCTTC
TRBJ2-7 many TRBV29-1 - CSVSGDFYEQYF TGCAGCGTCTCTGGAGACTTCTACGAGCAGTACTTC
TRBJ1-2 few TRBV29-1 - CSGKTGNYGYTF TGCAGCGGGAAGACGGGTAACTATGGCTACACCTTC